Sequencing of this TCR beta chain was carried out in a study of CD8 T cells in Susac syndrome. Study results and limitations: Maximal CD8+ clonal expansion in Susac was observed within TEMRA cells and among active patients. Across the total CD8+ repertoires, 15 to 20 Susac-specific public clones were detected, and across the CD8+ TEMRA repertoires, a few such clones were detected.

From blood CD8+ and CD4+ T cells, TCR beta sequences were generated. Random hexamers were used to reverse transcribe roughly 0.45 to 1 ug of RNA. Multiplex immunoSEQ PCR targeted 54 Vbeta and 13 Jbeta TCR beta segments. Via MiXCR, TCRdb re-called the immunoSEQ multiplex PCR reads, giving one row per CDR3 protein. This sample has approximately 190,000 distinct CDR3 sequences, with over 90% found just once. On this clonotype itself: The antigen is undetermined.

This CDR3 region has 17 residues. The germline gives CDR1 DFQATT, CDR2 SNEGSKA (reference sequence). J lost 5 bases, V lost 1 base, and 13 bases had no gene match. The clonotype was recovered from a human donor with Susac syndrome. Sequencing input: CD8+ T cells from PBMCs. This chain links TRBV20-1 with TRBJ2-7; 11 bases map to TRBD2. DNA for the CDR3: TGCAGTGCTAGAGTTTCGAGTAGCGGGAGGGCCCCGAACGAGCAGTACTTC. It translates to CSARVSSSGRAPNEQYF.